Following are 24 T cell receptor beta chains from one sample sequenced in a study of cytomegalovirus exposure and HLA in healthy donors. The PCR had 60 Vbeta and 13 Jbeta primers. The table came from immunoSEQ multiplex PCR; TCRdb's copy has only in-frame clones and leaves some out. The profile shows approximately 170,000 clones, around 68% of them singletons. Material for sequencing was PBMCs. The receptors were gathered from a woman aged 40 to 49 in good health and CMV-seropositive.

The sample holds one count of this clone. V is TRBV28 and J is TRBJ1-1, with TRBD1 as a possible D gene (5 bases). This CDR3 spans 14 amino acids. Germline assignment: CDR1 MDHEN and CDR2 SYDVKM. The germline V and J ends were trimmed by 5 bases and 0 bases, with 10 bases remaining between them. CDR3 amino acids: CASSLTGLNTEAFF. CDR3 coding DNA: TGTGCCAGCAGTCTAACAGGTTTGAACACTGAAGCTTTCTTT.

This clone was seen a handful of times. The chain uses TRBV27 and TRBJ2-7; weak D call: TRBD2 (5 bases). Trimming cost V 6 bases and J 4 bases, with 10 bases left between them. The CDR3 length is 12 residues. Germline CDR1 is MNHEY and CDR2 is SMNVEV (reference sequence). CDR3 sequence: CASSLSGYEQYF. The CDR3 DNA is TGTGCCAGCAGCCTCTCGGGATACGAGCAGTACTTC.

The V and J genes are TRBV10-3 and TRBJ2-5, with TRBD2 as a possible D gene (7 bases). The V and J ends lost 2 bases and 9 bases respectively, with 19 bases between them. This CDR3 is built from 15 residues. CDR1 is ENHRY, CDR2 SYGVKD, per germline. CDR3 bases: TGTGCCATCAGTGAGGGCCCGCGTGGGGGGGCTGCCCAGTACTTC. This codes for CAISEGPRGGAAQYF.

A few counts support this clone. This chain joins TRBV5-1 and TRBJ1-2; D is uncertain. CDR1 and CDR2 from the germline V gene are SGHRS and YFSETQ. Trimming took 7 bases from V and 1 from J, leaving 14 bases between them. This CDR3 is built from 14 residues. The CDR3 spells CASRRGAVNYGYTF. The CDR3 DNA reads TGCGCCAGCCGACGGGGAGCTGTTAACTATGGCTACACCTTC.

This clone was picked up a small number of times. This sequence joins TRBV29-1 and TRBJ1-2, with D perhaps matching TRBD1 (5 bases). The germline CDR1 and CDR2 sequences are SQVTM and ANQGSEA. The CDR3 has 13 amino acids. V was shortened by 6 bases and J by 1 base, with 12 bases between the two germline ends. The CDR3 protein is CSVSGGINYGYTF. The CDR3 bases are TGCAGCGTCTCCGGGGGAATTAACTATGGCTACACCTTC.

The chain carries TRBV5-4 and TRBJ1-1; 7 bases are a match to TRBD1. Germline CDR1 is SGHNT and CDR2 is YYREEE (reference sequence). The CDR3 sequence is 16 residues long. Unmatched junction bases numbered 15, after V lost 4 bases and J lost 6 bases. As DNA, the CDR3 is TGTGCCAGCAGCCCTCGACAGGGATTCGTGGGAGCTGAAGCTTTCTTT. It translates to CASSPRQGFVGAEAFF.

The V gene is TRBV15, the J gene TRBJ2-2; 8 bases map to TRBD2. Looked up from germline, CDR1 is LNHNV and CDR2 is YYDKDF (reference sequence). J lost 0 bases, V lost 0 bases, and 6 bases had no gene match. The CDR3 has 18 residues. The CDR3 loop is CATSRDRAGGANTGELFF. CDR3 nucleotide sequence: TGTGCCACCAGCAGAGATAGGGCGGGGGGAGCGAACACCGGGGAGCTGTTTTTT.

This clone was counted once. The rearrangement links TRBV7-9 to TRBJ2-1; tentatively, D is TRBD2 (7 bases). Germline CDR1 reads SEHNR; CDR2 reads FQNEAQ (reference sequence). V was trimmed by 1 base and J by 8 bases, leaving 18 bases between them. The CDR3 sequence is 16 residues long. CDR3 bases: TGTGCCAGCAGCTTAGTAGGGGGGGGGCTTGTGGATGAGCAGTTCTTC. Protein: CASSLVGGGLVDEQFF.

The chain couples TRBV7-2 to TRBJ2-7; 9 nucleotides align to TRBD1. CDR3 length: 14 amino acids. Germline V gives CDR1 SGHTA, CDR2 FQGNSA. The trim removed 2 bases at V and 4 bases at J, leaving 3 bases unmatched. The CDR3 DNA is TGTGCCAGCAGCTTAAAACAGGGGGCTTACGAGCAGTACTTC. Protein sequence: CASSLKQGAYEQYF.

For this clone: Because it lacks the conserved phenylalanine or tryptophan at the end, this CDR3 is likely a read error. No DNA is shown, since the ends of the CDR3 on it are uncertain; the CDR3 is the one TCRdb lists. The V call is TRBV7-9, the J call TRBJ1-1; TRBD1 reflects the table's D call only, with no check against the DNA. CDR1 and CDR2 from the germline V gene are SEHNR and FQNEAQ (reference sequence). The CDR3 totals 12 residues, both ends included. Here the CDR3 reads CTSSQSAQGVIL.

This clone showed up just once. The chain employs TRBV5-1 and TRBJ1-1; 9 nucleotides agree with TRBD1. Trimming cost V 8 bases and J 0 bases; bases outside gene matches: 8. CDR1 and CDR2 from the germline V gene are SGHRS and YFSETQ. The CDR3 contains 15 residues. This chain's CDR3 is CASQQGALMNTEAFF. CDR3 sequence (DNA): TGCGCCAGTCAACAGGGGGCCCTTATGAACACTGAAGCTTTCTTT.

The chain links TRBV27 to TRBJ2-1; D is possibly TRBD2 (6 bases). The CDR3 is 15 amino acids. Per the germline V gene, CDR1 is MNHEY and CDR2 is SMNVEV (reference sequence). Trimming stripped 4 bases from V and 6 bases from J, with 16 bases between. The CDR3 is CASSSPGRGINEQFF. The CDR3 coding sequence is TGTGCCAGCAGTTCCCCGGGACGGGGGATCAATGAGCAGTTCTTC.

CDR3 DNA sequence: TGCGCCAGCAGCCAAGATGTAGCTCTCCTCTCCTACGAGCAGTACTTC. It yields the protein CASSQDVALLSYEQYF. The V gene is TRBV4-3, the J gene TRBJ2-7; no firm D call. The germline gives CDR1 LGHNA, CDR2 YSLEER. V lost 0 bases and J 0 bases, leaving 12 bases between the germline ends. The CDR3 totals 16 residues.

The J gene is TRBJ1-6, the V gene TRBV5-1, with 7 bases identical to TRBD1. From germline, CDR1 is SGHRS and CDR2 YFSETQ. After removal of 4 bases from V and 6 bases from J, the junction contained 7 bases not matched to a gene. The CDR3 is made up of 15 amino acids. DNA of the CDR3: TGCGCCAGCAGCCGCGGACAGGAGATTAATTCACCCCTCCACTTT. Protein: CASSRGQEINSPLHF.

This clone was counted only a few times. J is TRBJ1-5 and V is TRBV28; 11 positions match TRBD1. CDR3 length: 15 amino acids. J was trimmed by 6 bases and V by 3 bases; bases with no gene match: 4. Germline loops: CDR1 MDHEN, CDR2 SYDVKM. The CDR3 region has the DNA TGTGCCAGCAGTTTTGGACAGGGGGCAGGTCAGCCCCAGCATTTT. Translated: CASSFGQGAGQPQHF.

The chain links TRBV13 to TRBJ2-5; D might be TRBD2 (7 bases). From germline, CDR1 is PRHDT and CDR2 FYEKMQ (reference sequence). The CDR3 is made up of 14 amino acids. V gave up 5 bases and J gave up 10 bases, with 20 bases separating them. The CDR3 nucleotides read TGTGCCAGCAGCCTAACGGTAGGGGGGGCCCTCCAGTACTTC. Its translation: CASSLTVGGALQYF. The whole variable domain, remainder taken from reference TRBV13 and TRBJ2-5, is AAGVIQSPRHLIKEKRETATLKCYPIPRHDTVYWYQQGPGQDPQFLISFYEKMQSDKGSIPDRFSAQQFSDYHSELNMSSLELGDSALYFCASSLTVGGALQYFGPGTRLLVL.

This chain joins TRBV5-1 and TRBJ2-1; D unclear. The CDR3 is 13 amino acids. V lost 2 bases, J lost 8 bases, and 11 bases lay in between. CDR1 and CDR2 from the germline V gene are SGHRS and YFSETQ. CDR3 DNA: TGCGCCAGCAGCTTACGGGTCTTCCATGAGCAGTTCTTC. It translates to CASSLRVFHEQFF.

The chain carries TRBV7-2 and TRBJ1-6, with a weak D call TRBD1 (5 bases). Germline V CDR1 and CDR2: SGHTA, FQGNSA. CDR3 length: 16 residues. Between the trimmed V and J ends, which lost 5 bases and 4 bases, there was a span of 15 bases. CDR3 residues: CASSPPLGLYNSPLHF. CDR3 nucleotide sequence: TGTGCCAGCAGCCCCCCCCTGGGGCTGTATAATTCACCCCTCCACTTT.

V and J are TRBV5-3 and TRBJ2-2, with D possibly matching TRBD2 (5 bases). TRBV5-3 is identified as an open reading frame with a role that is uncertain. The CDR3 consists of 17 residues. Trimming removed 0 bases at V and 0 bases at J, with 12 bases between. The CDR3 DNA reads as TGTGCCAGAAGCTTGGACTCACTAGAACCGAACACCGGGGAGCTGTTTTTT. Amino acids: CARSLDSLEPNTGELFF.

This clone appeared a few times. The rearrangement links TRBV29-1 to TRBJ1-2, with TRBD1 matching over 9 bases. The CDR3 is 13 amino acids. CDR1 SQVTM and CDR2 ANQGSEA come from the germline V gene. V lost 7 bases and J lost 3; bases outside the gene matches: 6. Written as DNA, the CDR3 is TGCAGCGACGCCAGGACAGGGGACTATGGCTACACCTTC. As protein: CSDARTGDYGYTF. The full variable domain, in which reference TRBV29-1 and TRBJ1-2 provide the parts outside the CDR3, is SAVISQKPSRDICQRGTSLTIQCQVDSQVTMMFWYRQQPGQSLTLIATANQGSEATYESGFVIDKFPISRPNLTFSTLTVSNMSPEDSSIYLCSDARTGDYGYTFGSGTRLTVV.

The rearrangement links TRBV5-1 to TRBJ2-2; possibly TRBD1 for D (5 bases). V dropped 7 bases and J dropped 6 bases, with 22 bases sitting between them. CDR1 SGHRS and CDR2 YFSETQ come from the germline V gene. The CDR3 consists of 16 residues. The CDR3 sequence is CASRAGPEIPAGELFF. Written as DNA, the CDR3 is TGCGCCAGCCGAGCAGGGCCCGAAATTCCGGCCGGGGAGCTGTTTTTT.

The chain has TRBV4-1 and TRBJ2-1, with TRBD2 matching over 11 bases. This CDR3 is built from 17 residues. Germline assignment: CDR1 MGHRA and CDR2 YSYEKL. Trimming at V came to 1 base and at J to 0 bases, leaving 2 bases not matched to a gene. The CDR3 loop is CASSQVLAGASYNEQFF. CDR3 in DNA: TGCGCCAGCAGCCAAGTACTAGCGGGGGCCTCCTACAATGAGCAGTTCTTC.

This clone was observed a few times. CDR3 sequence: CASAYPRALLNQPQHF. The DNA for the CDR3 is TGTGCCAGCGCCTATCCCAGGGCCTTACTGAATCAGCCCCAGCATTTT. The chain links TRBV6-4 to TRBJ1-5; D might be TRBD1 (5 bases). From germline, CDR1 is MRHNA and CDR2 SNTAGT. The CDR3 has 16 residues. Trimming pared 8 bases from V and 4 bases from J, leaving 21 bases between.

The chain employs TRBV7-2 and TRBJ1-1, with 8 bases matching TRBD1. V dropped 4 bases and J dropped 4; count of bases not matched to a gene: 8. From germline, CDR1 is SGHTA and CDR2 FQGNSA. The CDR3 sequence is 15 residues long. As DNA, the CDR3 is TGTGCCAGCAGCTCCCTACCACAGGGGGTCACTGAAGCTTTCTTT. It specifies CASSSLPQGVTEAFF.